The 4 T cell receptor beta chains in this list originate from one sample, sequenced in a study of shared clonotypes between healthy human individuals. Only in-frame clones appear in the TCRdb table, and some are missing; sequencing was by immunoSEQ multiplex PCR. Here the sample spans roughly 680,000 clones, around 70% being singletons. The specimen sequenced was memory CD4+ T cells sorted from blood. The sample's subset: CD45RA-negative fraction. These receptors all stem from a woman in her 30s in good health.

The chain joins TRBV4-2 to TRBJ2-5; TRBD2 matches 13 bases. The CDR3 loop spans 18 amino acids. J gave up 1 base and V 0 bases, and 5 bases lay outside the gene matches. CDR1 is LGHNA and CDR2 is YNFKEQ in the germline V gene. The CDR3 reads CASSQELAGGAAQETQYF. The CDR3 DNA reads TGTGCCAGCAGCCAAGAACTAGCGGGAGGGGCGGCCCAAGAGACCCAGTACTTC.

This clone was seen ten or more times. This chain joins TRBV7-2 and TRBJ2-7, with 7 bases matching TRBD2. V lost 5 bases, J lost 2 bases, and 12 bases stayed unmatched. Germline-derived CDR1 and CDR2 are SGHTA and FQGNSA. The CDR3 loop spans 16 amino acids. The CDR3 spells CASSPGGGLVAYEQYF. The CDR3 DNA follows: TGTGCCAGCAGCCCAGGAGGAGGACTAGTCGCCTACGAGCAGTACTTC.

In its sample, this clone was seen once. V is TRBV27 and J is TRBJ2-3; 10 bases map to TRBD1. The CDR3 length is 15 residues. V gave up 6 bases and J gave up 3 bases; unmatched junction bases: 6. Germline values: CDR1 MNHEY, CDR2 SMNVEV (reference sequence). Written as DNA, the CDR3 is TGTGCCAGCAGACAACCGGGACAGGGGACAGATACGCAGTATTTT. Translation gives CASRQPGQGTDTQYF.

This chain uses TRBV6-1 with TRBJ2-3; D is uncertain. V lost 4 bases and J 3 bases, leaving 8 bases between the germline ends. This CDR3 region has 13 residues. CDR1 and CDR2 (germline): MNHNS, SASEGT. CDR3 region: CASSVHSTDTQYF. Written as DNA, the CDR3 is TGTGCCAGCAGTGTTCACTCGACAGATACGCAGTATTTT.